Presented here are 26 T cell receptor beta chains from one specimen sequenced in a study of regulatory T cells in long-lasting Graves disease. Time point: newly diagnosed GD, antithyroid drugs for less than 3 months. The TCR library was prepared using RNA isolated from PBMCs. Arm-PCR of CDR3 regions with iRepertoire HTBI primers generated TCR beta libraries. In TCRdb, the multiplex PCR reads were re-called with MiXCR into one record per CDR3 protein. The sample consists of about 500,000 distinct CDR3 sequences, approximately 12% of them appearing once. In addition, the sample was reused for a study of T cells in Graves' hyperthyroidism and ophthalmopathy.

Material: peripheral blood mononuclear cells (PBMCs), obtained at new diagnosis, from a patient treated with antithyroid drugs. The receptors derive from a woman in her thirties with Graves disease.

A word on this clonotype: One junction end does not reproduce the germline sequence, and a read error may be involved. The chain links TRBV11-2 to TRBJ2-1; D gene unclear. Per the germline V gene, CDR1 is SGHAT and CDR2 is FQNNGV. This CDR3 is built from 13 residues. This CDR3 reads CASSSPKRFEQFF. CDR3 nucleotide sequence: TGTGCTAGCAGCTCCCCCAAGAGGTTTGAGCAGTTCTTC.

This clonotype turned up a few times. This chain joins TRBV20-1 and TRBJ2-3; D possibly uses TRBD1 or TRBD2 (6 bases each). CDR1 DFQATT and CDR2 SNEGSKA come from the germline V gene (reference sequence). CDR3 size: 14 residues. The V gene lost 6 bases and the J gene lost 2 bases, with 15 bases spanning the gap. CDR3 sequence (DNA): TGCAGTGCCCTCCCTGGGGGGCACACAGATACGCAGTATTTT. Translation: CSALPGGHTDTQYF.

The chain uses TRBV10-1 and TRBJ2-2, with D perhaps matching TRBD1 or TRBD2 (5 bases each). The CDR3 covers 14 residues. V lost 6 bases and J 4 bases, leaving 12 bases between the germline ends. Germline loops: CDR1 WNHNN, CDR2 SYGVQD (reference sequence). The CDR3 region is CASSATRGTGELFF. The CDR3 nucleotides are TGCGCCAGCAGCGCCACGAGGGGCACCGGGGAGCTGTTTTTT.

V usage is TRBV20-1 and J usage is TRBJ2-1, with D hard to call. The CDR3 is 13 residues long. V lost 0 bases to trimming and J lost 4 bases, with 7 bases between them. Germline V CDR1 and CDR2: DFQATT, SNEGSKA (reference sequence). The DNA of the CDR3 is TGCAGTGCTAGAGAGACAAATTACAATGAGCAGTTCTTC. Protein: CSARETNYNEQFF.

This clonotype appeared a few times. J is TRBJ2-3 and V is TRBV4-3, with no clear D. CDR1 and CDR2 (germline): LGHNA, YSLEER. The length of the CDR3 is 17 residues. V was shortened by 0 bases and J by 2 bases, with 15 bases between the two germline ends. The CDR3 DNA is TGCGCCAGCAGCCAAGATTTTCTTAGGCTTACCACAGATACGCAGTATTTT. Protein product: CASSQDFLRLTTDTQYF.

This clonotype has a handful of counts. The chain links TRBV6-5 to TRBJ1-2; D gene ambiguous. This CDR3 comprises 13 residues. Germline assignment: CDR1 MNHEY and CDR2 SVGAGI. Trimming pared 2 bases from V and 2 bases from J, leaving 6 bases between. The CDR3 here is CASSYGRNYGYTF. CDR3 nucleotide sequence: TGTGCCAGCAGTTACGGGAGAAACTATGGCTACACCTTC.

This clonotype showed up many times. V is TRBV28 and J is TRBJ2-5, with a tentative D call TRBD2 (6 bases). Per germline, CDR1 MDHEN and CDR2 SYDVKM. V lost 3 bases and J 5 bases, leaving 19 bases between the germline ends. There are 16 residues in the CDR3. This CDR3 reads CASSFGLPGERETQYF. The CDR3 DNA reads TGTGCCAGCAGTTTTGGGCTTCCGGGGGAACGGGAGACCCAGTACTTC. The whole variable domain, filled in from reference TRBV28 and TRBJ2-5, reads DVKVTQSSRYLVKRTGEKVFLECVQDMDHENMFWYRQDPGLGLRLIYFSYDVKMKEKGDIPEGYSVSREKKERFSLILESASTNQTSMYLCASSFGLPGERETQYFGPGTRLLVL.

This clonotype was detected many times. The chain links TRBV27 to TRBJ2-7; D might be TRBD2 (5 bases). This CDR3 region has 13 residues. The V gene's germline CDR1 is MNHEY and CDR2 SMNVEV (reference sequence). Trimming took off 2 bases at V and 3 bases at J, with 8 bases between the two ends. CDR3 protein: CASSLQRNYEQYF. CDR3 DNA: TGTGCCAGCAGTTTACAGCGGAACTACGAGCAGTACTTC.

This clonotype was counted at least ten times. Germline is not matched at one junction end, which may reflect a read error. The chain uses TRBV7-7 and TRBJ2-2; 11 bases are shared with TRBD2. Germline V gene lookup returns CDR1 SSHAT and CDR2 FNYEAQ (reference sequence). CDR3 length equals 17 residues. The CDR3 DNA reads as TGTGCTAGCAGCGAGGGACTAGCGGTTCTGAACACCGGGGAGCTGTTTTTT. Residues: CASSEGLAVLNTGELFF.

At least ten counts were recorded for this clonotype. The V and J genes are TRBV6-1 and TRBJ1-2, with unresolved D. Between the trimmed V and J ends, which lost 2 bases and 4 bases, there was a span of 14 bases. Germline CDR1 and CDR2: MNHNS and SASEGT. The CDR3 covers 15 residues. The DNA for the CDR3 is TGTGCCAGCAGTGAACCCGTGGGCATTCCCTATGGCTACACCTTC. It yields the protein CASSEPVGIPYGYTF.

In its sample, this clonotype was seen a few times. The chain has TRBV4-1 and TRBJ2-5, with 12 bases identical to TRBD2. The CDR3 has 15 residues. V dropped 0 bases and J dropped 5; count of bases not matched to a gene: 1. Per germline, CDR1 MGHRA and CDR2 YSYEKL. The DNA of the CDR3 is TGCGCCAGCAGCCAAGATGGGACTAGCGGGGAGACCCAGTACTTC. This encodes CASSQDGTSGETQYF.

This clonotype showed up many times. The chain joins TRBV9 to TRBJ2-7; 7 nucleotides match TRBD1. The V segment lost 0 bases and the J segment 3 bases; nucleotides outside the gene matches: 3. The CDR3 extends over 14 amino acids. From germline, CDR1 is SGDLS and CDR2 YYNGEE. CDR3 nucleotide sequence: TGTGCCAGCAGCGTAGGGGACAGCCTCTACGAGCAGTACTTC. Amino acid sequence: CASSVGDSLYEQYF.

The chain couples TRBV3-1 to TRBJ2-4; 12 positions match TRBD2. V gave up 5 bases and J gave up 9 bases; unmatched junction bases: 8. Per germline, CDR1 LGHDT and CDR2 YNNKEL (reference sequence). The CDR3 sequence is 15 residues long. The CDR3 is CASSWGSTSGGIQYF. The CDR3 region has the DNA TGTGCCAGCAGCTGGGGGTCGACTAGCGGGGGCATTCAGTACTTC. Using reference TRBV3-1 and TRBJ2-4 for the parts outside the CDR3, the full variable domain is DTAVSQTPKYLVTQMGNDKSIKCEQNLGHDTMYWYKQDSKKFLKIMFSYNNKELIINETVPNRFSPKSPDKAHLNLHINSLELGDSAVYFCASSWGSTSGGIQYFGAGTRLSVL.

As regards this clonotype: It is likely a read error: a sequence one base away is far more abundant. This chain joins TRBV19 and TRBJ1-5; D gene uncertain. CDR1 and CDR2 from the germline V gene are LNHDA and SQIVND (reference sequence). The CDR3 covers 14 residues. Trimming took 9 bases from V and 5 from J, leaving 17 bases between them. The CDR3 loop is CASGPGGSHQPQHF. Written as DNA, the CDR3 is TGTGCCAGCGGCCCCGGAGGGAGCCATCAGCCCCAGCATTTT.

This clonotype came up a few times. The chain recombines TRBV19 with TRBJ2-7, with D possibly matching TRBD2 (5 bases). The V gene's germline CDR1 is LNHDA and CDR2 SQIVND (reference sequence). The CDR3 consists of 16 residues. V gave up 0 bases and J gave up 1 base, with 13 bases separating them. The CDR3, as DNA: TGTGCCAGTAGTATAGATTTGGCTAGCAGTTCCTACGAGCAGTACTTC. Its translation is CASSIDLASSSYEQYF.

This clonotype has at least ten counts. J is TRBJ2-7 and V is TRBV2; 10 bases are a match to TRBD1. The CDR3 covers 14 residues. The germline V gene has CDR1 SNHLY and CDR2 FYNNEI. The junction had 7 bases not matched to a gene; V was cut back by 6 bases and J by 5 bases. The CDR3 DNA reads as TGTGCCAGCAGAGGGACAGGGGTTGTTCACGAGCAGTACTTC. Translated: CASRGTGVVHEQYF.

In this sample, this clonotype turned up many times. The chain carries TRBV7-2 and TRBJ2-5, with 9 bases matching TRBD1. There are 14 residues in the CDR3. Losses at the gene ends were 5 bases for V and 5 bases for J; bases not matched to a gene: 6. The germline V gene encodes CDR1 SGHTA and CDR2 FQGNSA. The CDR3 bases are TGTGCCAGCAGCATACACAGGGGGCGGGAGACCCAGTACTTC. As protein: CASSIHRGRETQYF.

The rearrangement joins TRBV18 to TRBJ2-1; D call uncertain. Germline values: CDR1 KGHSH, CDR2 LQKENI. Trimming removed 3 bases at V and 6 bases at J, with 3 bases between. This CDR3 is built from 11 residues. In DNA, the CDR3 is TGTGCCAGCTCACCCTTCAATGAGCAGTTCTTC. This codes for CASSPFNEQFF. Supplemented by reference TRBV18 and TRBJ2-1, the full variable domain reads NAGVMQNPRHLVRRRGQEARLRCSPMKGHSHVYWYRQLPEEGLKFMVYLQKENIIDESGMPKERFSAEFPKEGPSILRIQQVVRGDSAAYFCASSPFNEQFFGPGTRLTVL.

This clonotype was seen many times. One end of the junction does not line up with germline, which may come from a read error. The chain combines TRBV30 with TRBJ1-2; D is unresolved. The CDR3 runs to 11 residues. Germline-derived CDR1 and CDR2 are GTSNPN and SVGIG (reference sequence). The DNA for the CDR3 is TGTGCCTGGAGTGTACATGGGCTCGTCTTCTTC. Encoded protein: CAWSVHGLVFF.

This clonotype came up many times. This chain joins TRBV3-1 and TRBJ2-3, with 10 bases aligning to TRBD2. V trimming: 4 bases; J trimming: 6 bases; junction bases outside the gene matches: 10. This CDR3 contains 16 residues. Germline V lookup: CDR1 LGHDT, CDR2 YNNKEL (reference sequence). The CDR3 DNA reads as TGTGCCAGCAGCCCGGGACTAGCGTATACCACGGATACGCAGTATTTT. Amino acids: CASSPGLAYTTDTQYF.

This clonotype was observed a handful of times. The chain is built from TRBV4-3 and TRBJ2-2, with D possibly TRBD2 on 5 matching bases. Germline values: CDR1 LGHNA, CDR2 YSLEER. The germline V and J ends were trimmed by 0 bases and 5 bases, with 13 bases remaining between them. This CDR3 has 16 residues. The DNA for the CDR3 is TGCGCCAGCAGCCAAGATAAGGTGGGGAGAACCGGGGAGCTGTTTTTT. Amino acids: CASSQDKVGRTGELFF.

This clonotype has at least ten counts. The chain is built from TRBV27 and TRBJ2-5; D remains ambiguous. This CDR3 spans 11 amino acids. Deletions cut 8 bases from V and 7 bases from J, with 11 bases between. The germline gives CDR1 MNHEY, CDR2 SMNVEV (reference sequence). CDR3 region: CASQRPGTQYF. The DNA of the CDR3 is TGTGCCAGCCAGCGCCCGGGGACCCAGTACTTC.

This clonotype was detected ten times or more. The chain employs TRBV2 and TRBJ2-7; D remains unclear. Trimming took off 4 bases at V and 7 bases at J, with 14 bases between the two ends. Germline CDR1 and CDR2: SNHLY and FYNNEI. CDR3 length: 13 amino acids. Written as DNA, the CDR3 is TGTGCCAGCAGTGGGCTTAGAGTCGGTGAGCAGTACTTC. Protein: CASSGLRVGEQYF.

V is TRBV18 and J is TRBJ1-1; D call uncertain. The germline V and J ends were trimmed by 4 bases and 0 bases, with 12 bases remaining between them. There are 15 residues in the CDR3. Germline loops: CDR1 KGHSH, CDR2 LQKENI. CDR3 residues: CASSQLGDLNTEAFF. The CDR3 region has the DNA TGTGCCAGCTCACAGCTGGGAGACCTGAACACTGAAGCTTTCTTT.

About this clonotype: This CDR3 fails to terminate in the conserved phenylalanine or tryptophan, so it likely reflects a read error. V gene TRBV6-1 combines with J gene TRBJ2-7; possibly TRBD2 for D (5 bases). Germline V gene sequence: CDR1 MNHNS, CDR2 SASEGT. V was trimmed by 6 bases and J by 3 bases, leaving 12 bases between them. The CDR3 totals 13 residues. The CDR3 nucleotides are TGTGCCAGCAGCTTGTCCGCGGGCTACGAGCAGTACTTA. Amino acid sequence: CASSLSAGYEQYL.

This clonotype was picked up many times. The V and J genes are TRBV6-2 or TRBV6-3 and TRBJ2-7; D call uncertain. Trimming cost V 2 bases and J 1 base, with 9 bases left between them. The CDR3 is made up of 14 amino acids. Germline lookup yields CDR1 MNHEY and CDR2 SVGEGT. The CDR3 spells CASSYNDGSYEQYF. DNA for the CDR3: TGTGCCAGCAGTTACAACGACGGTTCCTACGAGCAGTACTTC.